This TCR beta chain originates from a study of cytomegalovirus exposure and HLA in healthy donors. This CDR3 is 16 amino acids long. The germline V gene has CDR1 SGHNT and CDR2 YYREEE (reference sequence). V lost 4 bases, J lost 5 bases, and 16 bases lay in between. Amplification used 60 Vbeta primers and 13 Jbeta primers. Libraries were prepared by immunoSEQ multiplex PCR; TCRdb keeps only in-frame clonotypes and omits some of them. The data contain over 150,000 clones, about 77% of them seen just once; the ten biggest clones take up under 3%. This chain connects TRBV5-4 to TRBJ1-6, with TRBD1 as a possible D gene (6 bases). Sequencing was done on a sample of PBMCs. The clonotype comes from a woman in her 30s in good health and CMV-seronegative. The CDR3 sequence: CASSPFRDTDNSPLHF. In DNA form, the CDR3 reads TGTGCCAGCAGCCCATTCCGGGACACTGATAATTCACCCCTCCACTTT. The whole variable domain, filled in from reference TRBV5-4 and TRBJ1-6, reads ETGVTQSPTHLIKTRGQQVTLRCSSQSGHNTVSWYQQALGQGPQFIFQYYREEENGRGNFPPRFSGLQFPNYSSELNVNALELDDSALYLCASSPFRDTDNSPLHFGNGTRLTVT.